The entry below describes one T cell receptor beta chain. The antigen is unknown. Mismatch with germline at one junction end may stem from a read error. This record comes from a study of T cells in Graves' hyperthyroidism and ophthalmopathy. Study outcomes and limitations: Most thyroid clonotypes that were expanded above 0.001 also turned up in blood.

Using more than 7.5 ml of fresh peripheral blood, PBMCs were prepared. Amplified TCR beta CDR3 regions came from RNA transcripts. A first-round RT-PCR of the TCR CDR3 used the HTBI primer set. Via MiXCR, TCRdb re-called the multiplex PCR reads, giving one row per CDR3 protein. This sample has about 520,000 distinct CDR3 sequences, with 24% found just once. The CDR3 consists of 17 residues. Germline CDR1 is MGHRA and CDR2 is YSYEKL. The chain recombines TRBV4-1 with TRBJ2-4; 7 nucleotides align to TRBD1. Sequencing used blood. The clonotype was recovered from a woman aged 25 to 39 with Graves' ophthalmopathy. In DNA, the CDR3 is TGCGCCAGCAGCCAGGGGGACAGAACCTTAGCCAAAAACATTAAGTACTTC. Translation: CASSQGDRTLAKNIKYF.